Each of the 14 T cell receptor beta chains below was sequenced from the same sample in a study of OX40 agonist ivuxolimab in advanced cancers. TCRdb's table, derived via immunoSEQ multiplex PCR, lists solely in-frame clones and lacks some. This repertoire shows about 75,000 clones, about 85% found once; its top ten account for roughly 17%. Specimen: CD4+ or CD8+ T cells sorted from blood, collected in a trial of the OX40 agonist ivuxolimab. These receptors came from an adult with an advanced solid tumor such as melanoma, head and neck, liver or kidney cancer.

V usage is TRBV6-5 and J usage is TRBJ2-3; possibly TRBD1 or TRBD2 for D (5 bases each). The CDR3 contains 15 residues. Germline CDR1 MNHEY, CDR2 SVGAGI. Deletions cut 5 bases from V and 2 bases from J, with 14 bases between. This CDR3 is CASSVRDGITDTQYF. The CDR3 bases are TGTGCCAGCAGTGTCCGGGACGGAATCACAGATACGCAGTATTTT.

Worth noting for this clone: Distinct nucleotide sequences in the sample also encode this CDR3. V usage is TRBV28 and J usage is TRBJ2-3; D is ambiguous. The germline V and J ends were trimmed by 5 bases and 0 bases, with 6 bases remaining between them. CDR3 length: 13 amino acids. In germline, CDR1 is MDHEN, CDR2 SYDVKM. CDR3: CASSPSSTDTQYF. In DNA form, the CDR3 reads TGTGCCAGCAGTCCGTCGAGCACAGATACGCAGTATTTT.

The chain uses TRBV7-9 and TRBJ2-7; tentative D call: TRBD2 (5 bases). There are 17 residues in the CDR3. Germline CDR1 and CDR2: SEHNR and FQNEAQ (reference sequence). The V gene lost 6 bases and the J gene lost 6 bases, with 27 bases spanning the gap. The CDR3 DNA sequence: TGTGCCAGCAGTCGGGGTAGGCAGGACGGGCCTAGTGGCGAGCAGTACTTC. Protein product: CASSRGRQDGPSGEQYF.

The chain joins TRBV5-1 to TRBJ2-1, with 10 bases matching TRBD2. The CDR3 extends over 15 amino acids. CDR1 is SGHRS and CDR2 is YFSETQ in the germline V gene. After removal of 4 bases from V and 6 bases from J, the junction contained 7 bases not matched to a gene. CDR3 bases: TGCGCCAGCAGCGTCCTAGCGGGAGTAGGCAATGAGCAGTTCTTC. Translation gives CASSVLAGVGNEQFF.

The chain combines TRBV2 with TRBJ1-1; D unclear. V was clipped by 6 bases and J by 1 base, with 9 bases between them. Germline loops: CDR1 SNHLY, CDR2 FYNNEI. The CDR3 is 13 amino acids. CDR3 in amino acids: CASRDSPNTEAFF. In DNA, the CDR3 is TGTGCCAGCAGGGACTCCCCGAACACTGAAGCTTTCTTT.

This clone appeared a few times. The V and J genes are TRBV6-6 and TRBJ2-7, with D possibly being TRBD1 (6 bases). This CDR3 region has 15 residues. V shed 8 bases and J shed 6 bases, with 23 bases lying between them. Germline loops: CDR1 MNHNY, CDR2 SVGAGI (reference sequence). The chain's CDR3 is CASSEGSRGTGEQYF. The CDR3 DNA reads TGTGCCAGCTCCGAAGGGAGCAGGGGCACGGGCGAGCAGTACTTC.

The chain recombines TRBV7-2 with TRBJ2-7, with TRBD1 identical over 9 bases. V was pared by 5 bases and J by 5 bases, with 13 bases of the junction left unmatched. The CDR3 runs to 16 residues. CDR1 SGHTA and CDR2 FQGNSA come from the germline V gene. CDR3 nucleotides: TGTGCCAGCAGCCCGATGGGGTCACAGGGGGCTCACGAGCAGTACTTC. Amino acids: CASSPMGSQGAHEQYF.

The chain combines TRBV5-1 with TRBJ2-1; the D gene could be TRBD1 or TRBD2 (5 bases each). Germline V gene lookup returns CDR1 SGHRS and CDR2 YFSETQ. This CDR3 is 17 amino acids long. Trimming left V 7 bases short and J 0 bases short, with 20 bases between. CDR3: CASLRDPNLSSYNEQFF. In DNA form, the CDR3 reads TGCGCCAGCCTCCGGGACCCTAACCTGAGCTCCTACAATGAGCAGTTCTTC.

V is TRBV28 and J is TRBJ2-3; 10 nucleotides match TRBD2. CDR3 length: 15 residues. V lost 5 bases and J lost 6; bases outside the gene matches: 8. CDR1 MDHEN and CDR2 SYDVKM come from the germline V gene. CDR3 sequence (DNA): TGTGCCAGCAGTGGCGAGCGGGAGGGCAGCGATACGCAGTATTTT. Its protein product is CASSGEREGSDTQYF.

The genes are TRBV5-1 and TRBJ2-3; D is possibly TRBD1 (5 bases). CDR3 length equals 14 residues. CDR1 is SGHRS, CDR2 YFSETQ, per germline. V was cut by 2 bases and J by 5 bases, with 12 bases left in between. The CDR3 reads CASSFARDEDTQYF. The CDR3 DNA reads TGCGCCAGCAGCTTTGCCAGGGATGAAGATACGCAGTATTTT.

The chain couples TRBV4-1 to TRBJ2-7; TRBD1 agrees at 7 bases. Germline V lookup: CDR1 MGHRA, CDR2 YSYEKL. V lost 4 bases and J lost 2; bases outside the gene matches: 5. This CDR3 region has 14 residues. DNA for the CDR3: TGCGCCAGCAGCCCCGGGACAGCTCCCTACGAGCAGTACTTC. Translation: CASSPGTAPYEQYF.

The V and J genes are TRBV6-6 and TRBJ1-2; TRBD1 matches 9 bases. Germline lookup yields CDR1 MNHNY and CDR2 SVGAGI (reference sequence). This CDR3 is built from 14 residues. The J segment lost 8 bases and the V segment lost 6 bases, leaving 10 bases of the junction unmatched. The CDR3 bases are TGTGCCAGCAGAAACCTGGGACAGGGAGGAGGCTACACCTTC. Its protein product is CASRNLGQGGGYTF.

The rearrangement uses TRBV19 and TRBJ2-7; D possibly corresponds to TRBD1 (5 bases). V lost 3 bases, J lost 4 bases, and 13 bases lay in between. From germline, CDR1 is LNHDA and CDR2 SQIVND (reference sequence). The CDR3 contains 14 residues. CDR3 sequence: CASSIGPGLYEQYF. CDR3 sequence (DNA): TGTGCCAGTAGTATCGGTCCAGGGTTATACGAGCAGTACTTC.

The chain links TRBV5-1 to TRBJ2-1; TRBD1 matches 8 bases. J gave up 8 bases and V 5 bases, and 6 bases lay outside the gene matches. Germline assignment: CDR1 SGHRS and CDR2 YFSETQ. The CDR3 extends over 13 amino acids. CDR3 in amino acids: CASRTTGADEQFF. Written as DNA, the CDR3 is TGCGCCAGCAGGACGACAGGGGCCGATGAGCAGTTCTTC.